A single sample is the source of the 21 T cell receptor beta chains below, sequenced in a study of T cell responses to AZD1222 COVID-19 vaccine. The data were produced by immunoSEQ multiplex PCR, yet TCRdb's version contains in-frame clones alone and is incomplete. The sample consists of more than 150,000 clones, 90% to 95% of them appearing once. The material was peripheral blood, obtained 28 days after the second AZD1222 dose. Every receptor here comes from an adult who received the AZD1222 COVID-19 vaccine.

The chain recombines TRBV6-5 with TRBJ1-2; D not certain. The V end was cut by 5 bases, the J end by 6 bases, with 13 bases between. The CDR3 totals 13 residues. The V gene's germline CDR1 is MNHEY and CDR2 SVGAGI. The CDR3 spells CASSPNDWNGYTF. The CDR3 nucleotides read TGTGCCAGCAGTCCGAATGACTGGAATGGCTACACCTTC.

The V call is TRBV2, the J call TRBJ1-2; D gene uncertain. The CDR3 has 12 residues. Trimming cost V 1 base and J 8 bases, with 8 bases left between them. Germline assignment: CDR1 SNHLY and CDR2 FYNNEI. The chain's CDR3 is CASSEVVGGYTF. The CDR3 nucleotides read TGTGCCAGCAGTGAAGTCGTAGGGGGCTACACCTTC.

V gene TRBV6-5 combines with J gene TRBJ2-6; no reliable D call. V lost 2 bases and J 0 bases, leaving 8 bases between the germline ends. Germline V gene sequence: CDR1 MNHEY, CDR2 SVGAGI. The CDR3 spans 16 residues. The CDR3 DNA reads as TGTGCCAGCAGTTACAGACCGTACTCTGGGGCCAACGTCCTGACTTTC. Its translation is CASSYRPYSGANVLTF.

The chain carries TRBV2 and TRBJ2-2; TRBD1 aligns across 12 bases. In germline, CDR1 is SNHLY, CDR2 FYNNEI. The CDR3 is made up of 16 amino acids. Losses at the gene ends were 6 bases for V and 5 bases for J; bases not matched to a gene: 7. The CDR3 DNA follows: TGTGCCAGCAGAGCGGGACAGGGGGCGCGGACCGGGGAGCTGTTTTTT. Translating it yields CASRAGQGARTGELFF.

The rearrangement links TRBV9 to TRBJ1-6; D remains unclear. This CDR3 has 13 residues. Germline V gene data show CDR1 as SGDLS and CDR2 as YYNGEE. Trimming took 4 bases from V and 7 from J, leaving 9 bases between them. This CDR3 reads CASSLGVNSPLHF. The CDR3 DNA follows: TGTGCCAGCAGCCTCGGGGTAAATTCACCCCTCCACTTT.

The V and J genes are TRBV28 and TRBJ2-7, with D unresolved. Per germline, CDR1 MDHEN and CDR2 SYDVKM. This CDR3 has 12 amino acids. V was pared by 7 bases and J by 1 base, with 8 bases between. The CDR3 loop reads CASNAESYEQYF. The CDR3 region has the DNA TGTGCCAGCAATGCGGAGTCCTACGAGCAGTACTTC.

The chain combines TRBV19 with TRBJ1-2; no reliable D call. Trimming removed 1 base from V and 7 bases from J, with 7 bases in between. The length of the CDR3 is 12 residues. Germline lookup yields CDR1 LNHDA and CDR2 SQIVND (reference sequence). CDR3 sequence reads: CASSIASGGYTF. Written as DNA, the CDR3 is TGTGCCAGTAGTATAGCCTCAGGTGGCTACACCTTC.

The gene calls are TRBV3-1 (or the pseudogene TRBV3-2) and TRBJ2-1; D is unclear. Germline V CDR1 and CDR2: LGHDT, YNNKEL (reference sequence). V was cut by 0 bases and J by 6 bases, with 9 bases left in between. CDR3 length: 14 residues. CDR3 in DNA: TGTGCCAGCAGCCAAGAGGGTGTAGGCAATGAGCAGTTCTTC. Its translation is CASSQEGVGNEQFF.

The gene calls are TRBV10-2 and TRBJ1-1; possible D gene TRBD1, 5 bases. CDR1 is WSHSY, CDR2 SAAADI, per germline. V was clipped by 1 base and J by 7 bases, with 7 bases between them. The CDR3 is 12 residues long. The CDR3 loop is CASSEWGNEAFF. For the CDR3, the DNA is TGCGCCAGCAGTGAGTGGGGGAATGAAGCTTTCTTT.

The chain links TRBV5-1 to TRBJ1-1, with D unclear. Trimming pared 0 bases from V and 1 base from J, leaving 7 bases between. The CDR3 loop spans 14 amino acids. Germline V gene lookup returns CDR1 SGHRS and CDR2 YFSETQ. CDR3: CASSLDAQNTEAFF. In DNA form, the CDR3 reads TGCGCCAGCAGCTTGGACGCACAGAACACTGAAGCTTTCTTT.

The chain has TRBV28 and TRBJ2-7, with D hard to call. Trimming left V 5 bases short and J 3 bases short, with 14 bases between. The CDR3 has 14 amino acids. Germline V gene lookup returns CDR1 MDHEN and CDR2 SYDVKM. The CDR3 nucleotides are TGTGCCAGCAGTCAAAGGTCGCTAAACTACGAGCAGTACTTC. Translating it yields CASSQRSLNYEQYF.

The chain combines TRBV6-5 with TRBJ1-2, with a possible D match to TRBD1 (5 bases). V was cut by 10 bases and J by 0 bases, with 15 bases left in between. This CDR3 has 14 residues. Germline V gene data show CDR1 as MNHEY and CDR2 as SVGAGI. The CDR3 sequence: CAIGGVTSNYGYTF. The CDR3 DNA is TGTGCCATCGGGGGAGTTACCTCTAACTATGGCTACACCTTC.

V is TRBV3-1 (or the pseudogene TRBV3-2) and J is TRBJ1-2; the D is unclear. V was shortened by 0 bases and J by 8 bases, with 13 bases between the two germline ends. This CDR3 is 14 amino acids long. Germline lookup yields CDR1 LGHDT and CDR2 YNNKEL (reference sequence). This CDR3 is CASSQEAPLGGYTF. CDR3 DNA: TGTGCCAGCAGCCAAGAGGCACCTCTTGGCGGCTACACCTTC.

This clone was detected once. The rearrangement joins TRBV3-1 (or the pseudogene TRBV3-2) to TRBJ2-3; 7 nucleotides line up with TRBD2. The CDR3 has 15 residues. The germline V gene encodes CDR1 LGHDT and CDR2 YNNKEL (reference sequence). V was clipped by 1 base and J by 0 bases; unmatched bases: 1. The CDR3 protein is CASSQAGGSTDTQYF. In nucleotides, the CDR3 is TGTGCCAGCAGCCAAGCGGGAGGAAGCACAGATACGCAGTATTTT.

The chain links TRBV19 to TRBJ2-1; D is perhaps TRBD2 (6 bases). V lost 8 bases, J lost 0 bases, and 17 bases lay in between. The germline V gene has CDR1 LNHDA and CDR2 SQIVND (reference sequence). CDR3 size: 16 residues. This chain's CDR3 is CASRDLALYSYNEQFF. In DNA, the CDR3 is TGTGCCAGTCGGGACTTGGCTTTATACTCCTACAATGAGCAGTTCTTC.

In its sample, this clone was seen once. The chain carries TRBV18 and TRBJ2-7; a possible D gene is TRBD2 (5 bases). V lost 2 bases and J lost 3, with 20 bases in between. Germline values: CDR1 KGHSH, CDR2 LQKENI. The CDR3 contains 17 residues. The CDR3 sequence: CASSPSVRSNAGYEQYF. The CDR3 nucleotides read TGTGCCAGCTCACCATCAGTCAGGTCAAACGCGGGCTACGAGCAGTACTTC.

V usage is TRBV6-5 and J usage is TRBJ2-7, with 7 bases matching TRBD2. This CDR3 spans 13 amino acids. The germline V gene has CDR1 MNHEY and CDR2 SVGAGI. J lost 3 bases, V lost 6 bases, and 5 bases had no gene match. The CDR3 region is CASRVAGNYEQYF. DNA for the CDR3: TGTGCCAGCAGAGTAGCGGGTAACTACGAGCAGTACTTC.

The J gene is TRBJ1-1, the V gene TRBV12-3 or TRBV12-4, with no clear D. V was shortened by 3 bases and J by 1 base, with 6 bases between the two germline ends. This CDR3 is built from 13 residues. The CDR3 bases are TGTGCCAGCAGTTTCCAGCGGAACACTGAAGCTTTCTTT. This translates into CASSFQRNTEAFF.

This chain joins TRBV6-5 and TRBJ1-5; D is ambiguous. Per the germline V gene, CDR1 is MNHEY and CDR2 is SVGAGI. CDR3 length: 13 amino acids. V was pared by 6 bases and J by 2 bases, with 8 bases between. The CDR3 loop reads CASRGSGNQPQHF. CDR3 DNA: TGTGCCAGCAGGGGTTCGGGCAATCAGCCCCAGCATTTT.

The rearrangement joins TRBV11-2 to TRBJ2-7; TRBD2 is a possible D gene (6 bases). In germline, CDR1 is SGHAT, CDR2 FQNNGV. Trimming pared 2 bases from V and 3 bases from J, leaving 14 bases between. The CDR3 is made up of 15 amino acids. The DNA of the CDR3 is TGTGCCAGCAGCTTAAGGGACTCAGATCGCTACGAGCAGTACTTC. Its protein is CASSLRDSDRYEQYF.

This sequence joins TRBV4-1 and TRBJ2-1; 7 bases are shared with TRBD2. There are 14 residues in the CDR3. CDR1 is MGHRA, CDR2 YSYEKL, per germline. V shed 5 bases, J shed 5 bases, and the junction held 6 bases outside the gene matches. The CDR3 loop is CASSGDYIHNEQFF. The CDR3 DNA reads TGCGCCAGCAGCGGGGACTACATCCACAATGAGCAGTTCTTC.